This TCR beta chain emerged from a study of blood T cell repertoires in COVID-19. Study information: Specimens from acute and convalescent COVID-19 originated in the United States, Italy and Spain. The analysed material was cDNA or gDNA that came from T cells, B-cell-depleted T cells, or PBMCs.

This clone was counted once. The CDR3 contains 16 residues. With 2 bases removed from V and 1 base from J, the gap between germline ends came to 15 bases. Germline CDR1 and CDR2: SGHTS and YDEGEE. In the original analysis: Estimation of nucleated cell counts relied on the amplification of reference gene primers. Produced via immunoSEQ multiplex PCR; TCRdb's table is partial and in-frame only. V, J and clone size are taken as reported in that table, and D and trimming were inferred from the DNA itself. Among about 76,000 clones listed, more than 75% were seen once. The sequence was obtained from a human donor in a cohort sampled during active COVID-19. The chain employs TRBV5-8 and TRBJ1-1; D may be TRBD1 (6 bases). The sequenced sample was peripheral blood. The DNA for the CDR3 is TGTGCCAGCAGCTTAGTAGGGGGATATTGGAACACTGAAGCTTTCTTT. This translates into CASSLVGGYWNTEAFF.